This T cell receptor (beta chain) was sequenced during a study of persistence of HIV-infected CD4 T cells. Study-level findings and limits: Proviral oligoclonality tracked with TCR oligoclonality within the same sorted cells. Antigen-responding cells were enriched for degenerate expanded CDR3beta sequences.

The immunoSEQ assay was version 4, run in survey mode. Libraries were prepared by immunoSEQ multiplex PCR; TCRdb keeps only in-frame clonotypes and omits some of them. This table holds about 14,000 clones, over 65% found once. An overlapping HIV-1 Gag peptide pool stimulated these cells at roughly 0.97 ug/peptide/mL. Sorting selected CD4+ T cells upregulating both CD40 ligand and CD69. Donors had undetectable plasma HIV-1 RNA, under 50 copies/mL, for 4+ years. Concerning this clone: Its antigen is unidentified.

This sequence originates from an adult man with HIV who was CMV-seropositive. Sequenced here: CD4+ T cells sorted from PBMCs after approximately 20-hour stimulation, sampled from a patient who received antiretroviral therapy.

The CDR3 sequence: CASRDSSNQPQHF. The CDR3 DNA reads as TGTGCCAGCAGGGACAGTAGCAATCAGCCCCAGCATTTT. This rearrangement joins TRBV6-5 to TRBJ1-5; TRBD1 is a possible D gene (6 bases). This CDR3 spans 13 amino acids. V gave up 6 bases and J gave up 0 bases, with 6 bases separating them. The germline V gene encodes CDR1 MNHEY and CDR2 SVGAGI.